The 29 T cell receptor beta chains below all came from one sample that was sequenced in a study of human T cells and chemical hapten exposure. The time point: patch test 3, about 24 weeks after DPC sensitization. This sample's treatment: therapeutic diphenylcyclopropenone sensitization with weekly scalp DPC. TCRdb re-called the RACE reads with MiXCR, one entry per CDR3 protein. The data contain about 76,000 distinct CDR3 sequences, approximately 12% of them seen just once; the ten biggest clones take up about 5.7%. The material was whole blood, obtained in connection with sensitization to the hapten diphenylcyclopropenone (DPC). These receptor sequences come from a woman between 50 and 59 years old with alopecia areata. Some clones in this sample may be carry-over from other donors' samples.

This clonotype was picked up a small number of times. The chain links TRBV10-1 to TRBJ1-2, with a weak D call TRBD1 (5 bases). CDR1 is WNHNN and CDR2 is SYGVQD in the germline V gene (reference sequence). This CDR3 has 13 residues. The V end lost 4 bases, the J end lost 4 bases, and 10 bases lay between the germline ends. CDR3 loop: CASSADRSYGYTF. CDR3 nucleotide sequence: TGCGCCAGCAGTGCCGACAGATCCTATGGCTACACCTTC.

V and J are TRBV28 and TRBJ1-2; no reliable D call. CDR1 MDHEN and CDR2 SYDVKM come from the germline V gene. The V and J ends lost 6 bases and 0 bases respectively, with 14 bases between them. This CDR3 has 15 residues. CDR3 in amino acids: CASRPSGPTNYGYTF. The CDR3 nucleotides read TGTGCCAGCAGACCTTCCGGACCGACTAACTATGGCTACACCTTC.

In this sample, this clonotype turned up a few times. The V and J genes are TRBV18 and TRBJ2-2; unclear D gene. The CDR3 length is 15 residues. The germline gives CDR1 KGHSH, CDR2 LQKENI. V was cut by 6 bases and J by 1 base, with 12 bases left in between. CDR3 bases: TGTGCCAGCTCCCTTAACAGCGAGAACACCGGGGAGCTGTTTTTT. This encodes CASSLNSENTGELFF.

At least ten counts were recorded for this clonotype. The chain uses TRBV12-3 or TRBV12-4 and TRBJ2-7; D is uncertain. The CDR3 is made up of 12 amino acids. Trimming shortened V by 2 bases and J by 4 bases, and 6 bases separated the two germline ends. The CDR3 reads CASSLMGYEQYF. DNA of the CDR3: TGTGCCAGCAGTTTAATGGGTTACGAGCAGTACTTC.

In this sample, this clonotype turned up many times. The rearrangement joins TRBV6-2 or TRBV6-3 to TRBJ2-7; TRBD2 agrees at 12 bases. CDR1 and CDR2 (germline): MNHEY, SVGEGT. This CDR3 contains 15 residues. J was trimmed by 3 bases and V by 4 bases; bases with no gene match: 4. The CDR3 nucleotides read TGTGCCAGCAGTTCCTGGACTAGCGGGAACTACGAGCAGTACTTC. It specifies CASSSWTSGNYEQYF.

This chain connects TRBV29-1 to TRBJ2-3; D might be TRBD2 (5 bases). The germline V and J ends were trimmed by 3 bases and 4 bases, with 8 bases remaining between them. The CDR3 runs 12 residues. Germline CDR1 reads SQVTM; CDR2 reads ANQGSEA. The CDR3 region has the DNA TGCAGCGTTGAGAGGGCGGCAGATACGCAGTATTTT. The encoded protein is CSVERAADTQYF.

The rearrangement joins TRBV7-6 to TRBJ2-2; D not resolved. The V gene lost 5 bases and the J gene lost 2 bases, with 9 bases spanning the gap. Germline values: CDR1 SGHVS, CDR2 FNYEAQ. The CDR3 extends over 14 amino acids. Here the CDR3 reads CASSPLGNTGELFF. The CDR3 DNA is TGTGCCAGCAGCCCACTGGGAAACACCGGGGAGCTGTTTTTT. Filled out from reference TRBV7-6 and TRBJ2-2, the complete variable domain reads GAGVSQSPRYKVTKRGQDVALRCDPISGHVSLYWYRQALGQGPEFLTYFNYEAQQDKSGLPNDRFSAERPEGSISTLTIQRTEQRDSAMYRCASSPLGNTGELFFGEGSRLTVL.

This clonotype was counted once. The chain employs TRBV29-1 and TRBJ2-5; D might be TRBD2 (6 bases). The CDR3 extends over 13 amino acids. Per germline, CDR1 SQVTM and CDR2 ANQGSEA. V lost 6 bases to trimming and J lost 5 bases, with 16 bases between them. CDR3: CSVPTSILETQYF. CDR3 sequence (DNA): TGCAGCGTACCTACTAGCATCTTGGAGACCCAGTACTTC.

This clonotype was seen more than once but under ten times. This chain connects TRBV3-1 to TRBJ1-2; the D gene is possibly TRBD1 (6 bases). The length of the CDR3 is 15 residues. Trimming removed 0 bases at V and 8 bases at J, with 16 bases between. Germline assignment: CDR1 LGHDT and CDR2 YNNKEL (reference sequence). The CDR3 loop is CASSQDSQGLRGYTF. CDR3 coding DNA: TGTGCCAGCAGCCAAGACTCCCAGGGGCTGCGAGGCTACACCTTC.

This clonotype showed up just a few times. V gene TRBV12-3 or TRBV12-4 combines with J gene TRBJ1-1; D is ambiguous. The CDR3 is made up of 12 amino acids. Trimming stripped 5 bases from V and 4 bases from J, with 8 bases between. As DNA, the CDR3 is TGTGCCAGCAGTCTCCGGTCCACTGAAGCTTTCTTT. Amino acid sequence: CASSLRSTEAFF.

This clonotype was seen at least ten times. J is TRBJ2-5 and V is TRBV11-2; D not resolved. Germline values: CDR1 SGHAT, CDR2 FQNNGV. The CDR3 extends over 13 amino acids. The V gene lost 0 bases and the J gene lost 5 bases, with 7 bases spanning the gap. The CDR3 sequence: CASSLDQAETQYF. The DNA for the CDR3 is TGTGCCAGCAGCTTAGATCAGGCGGAGACCCAGTACTTC. Drawing the rest from reference TRBV11-2 and TRBJ2-5, the complete variable domain is EAGVAQSPRYKIIEKRQSVAFWCNPISGHATLYWYQQILGQGPKLLIQFQNNGVVDDSQLPKDRFSAERLKGVDSTLKIQPAKLEDSAVYLCASSLDQAETQYFGPGTRLLVL.

This clonotype was seen at least ten times. The V gene is TRBV12-3 or TRBV12-4, the J gene TRBJ2-7; D perhaps matches TRBD1 (5 bases). V was cut by 3 bases and J by 2 bases, with 11 bases left in between. The CDR3 length is 14 residues. Here the CDR3 DNA reads TGTGCCAGCAGTTTGTCAGGGAATACCTACGAGCAGTACTTC. This encodes CASSLSGNTYEQYF.

This clonotype was recorded many times. The chain couples TRBV19 to TRBJ1-4, with TRBD1 matching over 9 bases. J lost 8 bases, V lost 1 base, and 5 bases had no gene match. Germline lookup yields CDR1 LNHDA and CDR2 SQIVND (reference sequence). The CDR3 is 15 residues long. The CDR3 protein is CASSIGTGVDEKLFF. The DNA for the CDR3 is TGTGCCAGTAGTATAGGGACAGGGGTGGACGAAAAACTGTTTTTT.

CDR3 protein: CAIASSTGELFF. The CDR3 bases are TGTGCCATCGCCTCGTCCACCGGGGAGCTGTTTTTT. The V call is TRBV10-3, the J call TRBJ2-2; no clear D. Trimming left V 8 bases short and J 4 bases short, with 8 bases between. The CDR3 covers 12 residues. Germline CDR1 reads ENHRY; CDR2 reads SYGVKD.

This chain connects TRBV30 to TRBJ2-5; D gene uncertain. Per the germline V gene, CDR1 is GTSNPN and CDR2 is SVGIG (reference sequence). The V and J ends lost 3 bases and 4 bases respectively, with 9 bases between them. The CDR3 is 12 residues long. The CDR3 protein is CAWSSVGETQYF. Written as DNA, the CDR3 is TGTGCCTGGAGCTCGGTAGGAGAGACCCAGTACTTC.

This clonotype has a count of ten or more. This sequence joins TRBV18 and TRBJ1-5; D perhaps matches TRBD1 (5 bases). The V and J ends lost 2 bases and 0 bases respectively, with 14 bases between them. This CDR3 comprises 17 residues. Germline values: CDR1 KGHSH, CDR2 LQKENI. The CDR3 coding sequence is TGTGCCAGCTCACCAACCCGAGGGGCGGGTAGCAATCAGCCCCAGCATTTT. This translates into CASSPTRGAGSNQPQHF.

In its sample, this clonotype was seen once. This chain connects TRBV29-1 to TRBJ1-5; the D is unclear. This CDR3 has 15 residues. The germline gives CDR1 SQVTM, CDR2 ANQGSEA. Trimming pared 3 bases from V and 1 base from J, leaving 13 bases between. The CDR3 region is CSVDSGTDSNQPQHF. The CDR3 nucleotides are TGCAGCGTTGACTCGGGCACGGACAGCAATCAGCCCCAGCATTTT.

This clonotype turned up a few times. CDR3 nucleotide sequence: TGTGCCAGCAGTCGACAGCGTATGGAGACCCAGTACTTC. As protein: CASSRQRMETQYF. The chain is built from TRBV2 and TRBJ2-5; possible D gene TRBD1, 5 bases. V lost 5 bases and J 5 bases, leaving 12 bases between the germline ends. The germline CDR1 and CDR2 sequences are SNHLY and FYNNEI. The CDR3 length is 13 residues.

V and J are TRBV20-1 and TRBJ2-1; 8 nucleotides align to TRBD2. V gave up 5 bases and J gave up 2 bases; unmatched junction bases: 11. CDR3 length equals 16 residues. In germline, CDR1 is DFQATT, CDR2 SNEGSKA (reference sequence). This chain's CDR3 is CSAPPGTRTTYNEQFF. The DNA for the CDR3 is TGCAGTGCTCCACCCGGGACTAGGACGACCTACAATGAGCAGTTCTTC.

The chain is built from TRBV20-1 and TRBJ2-7, with D possibly TRBD2 on 6 matching bases. V gave up 0 bases and J gave up 1 base, with 19 bases separating them. The germline CDR1 and CDR2 sequences are DFQATT and SNEGSKA (reference sequence). This CDR3 is 17 amino acids long. CDR3 bases: TGCAGTGCTAGAGATAGAGAGGGGTTTGGGACTTCCTACGAGCAGTACTTC. Residues: CSARDREGFGTSYEQYF.

The CDR3 coding sequence is TGTGCCAGTAGTATACAGACAGTCCTTAGCAATCAGCCCCAGCATTTT. Residues: CASSIQTVLSNQPQHF. The chain is built from TRBV19 and TRBJ1-5; the D gene is possibly TRBD1 (5 bases). CDR1 and CDR2 from the germline V gene are LNHDA and SQIVND (reference sequence). Trimming took off 2 bases at V and 0 bases at J, with 11 bases between the two ends. The CDR3 contains 16 residues.

This clonotype has at least ten counts. The V call is TRBV10-2, the J call TRBJ1-5, with 8 bases identical to TRBD1. CDR1 and CDR2 from the germline V gene are WSHSY and SAAADI. V shed 6 bases and J 9 bases; nucleotides not matched to a gene: 13. This CDR3 contains 15 residues. The CDR3 DNA follows: TGCGCCAGCAGCGAAGGGACAGGAGGAGTGTTGCCCCAGCATTTT. Translating gives CASSEGTGGVLPQHF.

The chain carries TRBV29-1 and TRBJ1-5; tentatively, D is TRBD1 (6 bases). The CDR3 is 14 amino acids. V was pared by 5 bases and J by 0 bases, with 11 bases between. The germline CDR1 and CDR2 sequences are SQVTM and ANQGSEA. CDR3 residues: CSVSAGDSNQPQHF. CDR3 nucleotides: TGCAGCGTTTCAGCAGGGGATAGCAATCAGCCCCAGCATTTT.

The V call is TRBV11-2, the J call TRBJ2-5; D gene uncertain. V was trimmed by 2 bases and J by 0 bases, leaving 13 bases between them. The CDR3 spans 16 residues. In germline, CDR1 is SGHAT, CDR2 FQNNGV. The DNA of the CDR3 is TGTGCCAGCAGCTTAAGAGGTACCCAGTACCAAGAGACCCAGTACTTC. Protein: CASSLRGTQYQETQYF.

This clonotype was seen many times. The chain combines TRBV3-1 with TRBJ1-1; D is unclear. The V and J ends lost 3 bases and 0 bases respectively, with 5 bases between them. The CDR3 sequence is 13 residues long. From germline, CDR1 is LGHDT and CDR2 YNNKEL (reference sequence). The CDR3 DNA follows: TGTGCCAGCAGCCAGGGCTTGAACACTGAAGCTTTCTTT. Its protein product is CASSQGLNTEAFF.

This clonotype was seen more than once but under ten times. The V gene is TRBV2, the J gene TRBJ1-1; D gene ambiguous. Germline lookup yields CDR1 SNHLY and CDR2 FYNNEI. The CDR3 covers 14 residues. V was clipped by 2 bases and J by 1 base, with 8 bases between them. The CDR3, as DNA: TGTGCCAGCAGTGAAACACCGAGGAACACTGAAGCTTTCTTT. Translated: CASSETPRNTEAFF. The full variable domain, in which reference TRBV2 and TRBJ1-1 provide the parts outside the CDR3, is EPEVTQTPSHQVTQMGQEVILRCVPISNHLYFYWYRQILGQKVEFLVSFYNNEISEKSEIFDDQFSVERPDGSNFTLKIRSTKLEDSAMYFCASSETPRNTEAFFGQGTRLTVV.

This clonotype was seen ten or more times. The genes are TRBV29-1 and TRBJ1-1; D unclear. CDR1 SQVTM and CDR2 ANQGSEA come from the germline V gene. CDR3 size: 11 residues. V was cut by 4 bases and J by 0 bases, with 3 bases left in between. The CDR3 reads CSVVVNTEAFF. CDR3 DNA sequence: TGCAGCGTTGTGGTGAACACTGAAGCTTTCTTT.

The rearrangement links TRBV12-3 or TRBV12-4 to TRBJ2-2; tentatively, D is TRBD1 (6 bases). This CDR3 is built from 13 residues. V was pared by 3 bases and J by 7 bases, with 9 bases between. Written as DNA, the CDR3 is TGTGCCAGCAGTTTGGGGGCTGGCGGGGAGCTGTTTTTT. It is translated as CASSLGAGGELFF.

This clonotype has a handful of counts. The chain joins TRBV5-1 to TRBJ2-1, with TRBD2 identical over 7 bases. The ends lost 8 bases at V and 8 bases at J; junction bases unmatched: 13. This CDR3 comprises 14 residues. Germline V gene sequence: CDR1 SGHRS, CDR2 YFSETQ. The CDR3 region has the DNA TGCGCCAGTCGGCGGGAGCCGACGGGGGATGAGCAGTTCTTC. This gives the protein CASRREPTGDEQFF.